This T cell receptor (beta chain) was profiled in a study of blood T cell repertoires in COVID-19 (TCRdb year 2020). Regarding the study in general: Collaborator samples came from the United States, Italy and Spain and covered acute and convalescent phases of COVID-19. The material from the prospective study consisted of cDNA or gDNA derived from T cells, B-cell-depleted T cells, or PBMCs. Deeply sampled blood TCRbeta repertoires from subjects exposed to, actively infected with, or recovered from COVID-19 were included in the dataset. The repertoires were released in a freely available public database intended as a resource for research on the immune response to SARS-CoV-2. Samples came from the ongoing ImmuneRACE study (first 160 participants) plus 1,254 subjects from 6 global collaborators. The sample metadata nearly always contained a de-identified subject ID, COVID-19 status, age in years and sex. Where available, HLA class I and class II types were taken from metadata supplied by the sample provider and were not determined by assay-based typing.

A note on this clone: Its antigen target is currently unknown. The input lacks base qualities; no much larger clone sits a single base away.

TCRbeta CDR3 regions were amplified from genomic DNA by means of the immunoSEQ Assay, a bias-controlled multiplex PCR. The study's own analysis went as follows. Within the assay, amplification of reference gene primers was used to estimate how many nucleated cells each sample contained. To quantify the absolute abundance of each unique TCRbeta CDR3 rearrangement, sequence reads were collapsed and filtered. Productive Simpson clonality was computed per sample as the square root of Simpson's diversity index over productive rearrangements. In its TCRdb copy, this immuneACCESS table keeps in-frame sequences only and misses some clones. Where compared with another copy, unresolved V genes explain less than half of these, and the others have no known cause. That table gives V, J and clone size, and the DNA gave D and trimming. For this sample there are about 230,000 clones; roughly 76% appear just once. Together, the top ten hold 7.5% of the sample.

Summary of the overall study and its limitations: How much clinical and demographic metadata was included differed by source and by participant, and the metadata was provided uncurated.

The CDR3 starts with the cysteine, ends with the phenylalanine, and has 14 residues. Only the CDR3 DNA stays, 42 bases, in frame from base 1. CDR1 MNHEY and CDR2 SVGAGI are derived from the germline V gene. V has 4 bases trimmed and J has 4 bases trimmed; junction bases matching no gene number 6. At one collaborating source in Seattle, patients were enrolled during active infection and were followed longitudinally through the course of disease. The collaborating institutions used their own protocols to collect whole blood in K2EDTA tubes. Collaborator samples were shipped for TCRbeta analysis as frozen whole blood, isolated PBMCs, or DNA extracted from either sample type.

The sequence came from a woman of 80 years or more with COVID-19, enrolled during active disease. This chain is built from TRBV6-5 and TRBJ1-2, with 7 junctional bases fitting TRBD1. Material for sequencing was peripheral blood. The CDR3 here reads CASSSGQLIYGYTF. The base sequence is TGTGCCAGCAGTTCGGGACAGCTTATCTATGGCTACACCTTC.